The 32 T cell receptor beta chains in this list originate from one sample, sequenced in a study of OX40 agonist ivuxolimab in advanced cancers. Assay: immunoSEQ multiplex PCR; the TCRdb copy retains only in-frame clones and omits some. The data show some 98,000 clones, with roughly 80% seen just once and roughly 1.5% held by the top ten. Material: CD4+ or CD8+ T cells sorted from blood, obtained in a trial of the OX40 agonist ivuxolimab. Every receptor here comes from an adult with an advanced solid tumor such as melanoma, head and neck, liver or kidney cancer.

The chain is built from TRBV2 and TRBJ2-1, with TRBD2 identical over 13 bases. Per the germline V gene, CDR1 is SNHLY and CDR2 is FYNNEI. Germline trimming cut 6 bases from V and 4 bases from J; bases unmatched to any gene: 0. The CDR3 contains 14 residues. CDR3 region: CASRTSGGYNEQFF. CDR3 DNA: TGTGCCAGCAGGACTAGCGGGGGGTACAATGAGCAGTTCTTC.

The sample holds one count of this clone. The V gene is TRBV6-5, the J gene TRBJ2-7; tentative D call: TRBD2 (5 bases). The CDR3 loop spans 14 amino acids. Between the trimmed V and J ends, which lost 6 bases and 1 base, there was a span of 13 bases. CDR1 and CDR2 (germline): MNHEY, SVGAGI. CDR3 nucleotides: TGTGCCAGCAGAAAGGAGGAAACTTCCTACGAGCAGTACTTC. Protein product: CASRKEETSYEQYF.

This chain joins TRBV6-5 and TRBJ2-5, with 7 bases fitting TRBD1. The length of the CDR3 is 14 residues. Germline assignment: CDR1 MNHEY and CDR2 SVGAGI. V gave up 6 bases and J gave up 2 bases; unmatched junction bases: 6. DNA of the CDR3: TGTGCCAGCAGGACACAGGGGAGACAAGAGACCCAGTACTTC. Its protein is CASRTQGRQETQYF.

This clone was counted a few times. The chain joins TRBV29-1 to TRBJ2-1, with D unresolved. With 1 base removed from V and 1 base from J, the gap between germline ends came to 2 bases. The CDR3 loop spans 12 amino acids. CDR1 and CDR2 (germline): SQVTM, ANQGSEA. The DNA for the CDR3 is TGCAGCGTTGAAGGATCCTACAATGAGCAGTTCTTC. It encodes CSVEGSYNEQFF.

CDR3 sequence reads: CASRPSRHMNTEAFF. CDR3 nucleotides: TGTGCCAGCAGACCCAGCAGGCATATGAACACTGAAGCTTTCTTT. This rearrangement joins TRBV6-5 to TRBJ1-1; D is uncertain. CDR1 and CDR2 from the germline V gene are MNHEY and SVGAGI. V lost 6 bases to trimming and J lost 0 bases, with 14 bases between them. The CDR3 has 15 amino acids.

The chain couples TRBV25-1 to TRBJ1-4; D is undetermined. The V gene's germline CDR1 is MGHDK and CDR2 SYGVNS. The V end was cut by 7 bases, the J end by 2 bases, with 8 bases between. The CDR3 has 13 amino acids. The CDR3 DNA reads TGTGCCAGCACGACAAGGACTAATGAAAAACTGTTTTTT. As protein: CASTTRTNEKLFF.

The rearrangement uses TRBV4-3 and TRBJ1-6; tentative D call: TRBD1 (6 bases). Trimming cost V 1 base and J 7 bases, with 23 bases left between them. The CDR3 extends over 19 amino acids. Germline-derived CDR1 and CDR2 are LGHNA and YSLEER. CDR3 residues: CASSQVLPQGNIRNSPLHF. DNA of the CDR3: TGCGCCAGCAGCCAAGTCCTTCCCCAGGGGAACATAAGGAATTCACCCCTCCACTTT.

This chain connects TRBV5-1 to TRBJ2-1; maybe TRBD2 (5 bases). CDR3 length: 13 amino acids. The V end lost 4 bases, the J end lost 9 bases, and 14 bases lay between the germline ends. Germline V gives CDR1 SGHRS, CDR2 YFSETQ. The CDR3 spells CASSPPGGTEQFF. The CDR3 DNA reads TGCGCCAGCAGCCCCCCAGGAGGCACTGAGCAGTTCTTC.

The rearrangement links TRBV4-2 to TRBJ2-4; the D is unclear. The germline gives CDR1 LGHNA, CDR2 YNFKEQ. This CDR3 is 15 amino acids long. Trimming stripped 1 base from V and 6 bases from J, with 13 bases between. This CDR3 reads CASSQVVAYRNIQYF. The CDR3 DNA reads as TGTGCCAGCAGCCAAGTGGTAGCTTATCGAAACATTCAGTACTTC.

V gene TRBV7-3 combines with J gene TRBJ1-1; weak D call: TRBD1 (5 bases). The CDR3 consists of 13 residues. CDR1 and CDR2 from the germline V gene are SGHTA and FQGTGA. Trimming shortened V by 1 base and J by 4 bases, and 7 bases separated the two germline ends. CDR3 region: CASSLRGGTEAFF. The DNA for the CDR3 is TGTGCCAGCAGCTTAAGGGGGGGCACTGAAGCTTTCTTT.

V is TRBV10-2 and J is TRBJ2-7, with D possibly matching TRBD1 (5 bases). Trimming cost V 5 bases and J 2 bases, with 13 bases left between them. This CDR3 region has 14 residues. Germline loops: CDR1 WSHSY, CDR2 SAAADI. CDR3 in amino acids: CASSFSDRPYEQYF. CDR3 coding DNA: TGCGCCAGCAGTTTTTCCGACAGACCCTACGAGCAGTACTTC.

CDR3 DNA: TGTGCCAGCAGTGACACACACAAGACCTTCTACAATGAGCAGTTCTTC. Translated, it gives CASSDTHKTFYNEQFF. The chain couples TRBV6-1 to TRBJ2-1; D remains ambiguous. This CDR3 is built from 16 residues. Trimming took off 3 bases at V and 3 bases at J, with 15 bases between the two ends. Germline CDR1 reads MNHNS; CDR2 reads SASEGT.

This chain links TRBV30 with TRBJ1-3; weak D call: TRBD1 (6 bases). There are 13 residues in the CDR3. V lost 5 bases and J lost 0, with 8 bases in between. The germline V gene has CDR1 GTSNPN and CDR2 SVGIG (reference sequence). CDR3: CAWGQTSGNTIYF. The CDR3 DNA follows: TGTGCCTGGGGACAGACCTCTGGAAACACCATATATTTT.

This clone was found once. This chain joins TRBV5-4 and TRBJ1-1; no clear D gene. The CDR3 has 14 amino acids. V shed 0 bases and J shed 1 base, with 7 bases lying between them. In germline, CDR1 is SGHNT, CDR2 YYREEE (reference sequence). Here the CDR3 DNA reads TGTGCCAGCAGCTTGGTGTCAGAGAACACTGAAGCTTTCTTT. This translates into CASSLVSENTEAFF. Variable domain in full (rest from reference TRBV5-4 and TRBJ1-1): ETGVTQSPTHLIKTRGQQVTLRCSSQSGHNTVSWYQQALGQGPQFIFQYYREEENGRGNFPPRFSGLQFPNYSSELNVNALELDDSALYLCASSLVSENTEAFFGQGTRLTVV.

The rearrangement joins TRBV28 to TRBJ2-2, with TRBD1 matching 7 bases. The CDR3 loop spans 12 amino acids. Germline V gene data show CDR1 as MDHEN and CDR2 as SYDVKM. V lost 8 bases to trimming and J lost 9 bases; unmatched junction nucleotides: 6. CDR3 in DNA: TGTGCCAGCCAACAGGGGTCGAGGGAGCTGTTTTTT. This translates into CASQQGSRELFF.

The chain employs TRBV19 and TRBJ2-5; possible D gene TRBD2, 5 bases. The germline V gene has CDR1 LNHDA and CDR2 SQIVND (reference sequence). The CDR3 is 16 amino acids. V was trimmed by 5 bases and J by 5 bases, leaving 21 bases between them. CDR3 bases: TGTGCCAGTAGTCAGAGTGGAACTAGGGATACGGAGACCCAGTACTTC. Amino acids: CASSQSGTRDTETQYF.

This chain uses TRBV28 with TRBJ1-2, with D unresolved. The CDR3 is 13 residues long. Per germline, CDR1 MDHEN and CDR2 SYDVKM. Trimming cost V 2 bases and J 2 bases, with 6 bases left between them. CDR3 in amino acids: CASSLTANYGYTF. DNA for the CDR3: TGTGCCAGCAGTTTAACAGCAAACTATGGCTACACCTTC.

This CDR3 reads CASRKQTGRTYEQYF. CDR3 coding DNA: TGTGCCAGTAGGAAACAGACTGGGCGAACCTACGAGCAGTACTTC. The chain employs TRBV19 and TRBJ2-7; D gene unclear. The CDR3 contains 15 residues. Germline V gene lookup returns CDR1 LNHDA and CDR2 SQIVND (reference sequence). V was shortened by 6 bases and J by 2 bases, with 17 bases between the two germline ends.

The CDR3 loop is CASSVVQGPYEQYF. CDR3 coding DNA: TGTGCCAGCAGCGTAGTTCAGGGGCCCTACGAGCAGTACTTC. The rearrangement uses TRBV9 and TRBJ2-7; D is possibly TRBD1 (6 bases). This CDR3 has 14 residues. Trimming took 0 bases from V and 2 from J, leaving 9 bases between them. Germline V gives CDR1 SGDLS, CDR2 YYNGEE.

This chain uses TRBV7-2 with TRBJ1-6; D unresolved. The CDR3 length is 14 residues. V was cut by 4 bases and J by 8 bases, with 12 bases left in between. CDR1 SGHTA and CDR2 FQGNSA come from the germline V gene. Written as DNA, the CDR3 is TGTGCCAGCAGCTCCCCCCTAGGAGATTCACCCCTCCACTTT. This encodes CASSSPLGDSPLHF.

CDR3 residues: CASSSLGFFNQPQHF. CDR3 in DNA: TGTGCCAGCAGCTCCCTGGGCTTTTTCAATCAGCCCCAGCATTTT. V usage is TRBV5-8 and J usage is TRBJ1-5, with no clear D. CDR1 SGHTS and CDR2 YDEGEE come from the germline V gene. This CDR3 region has 15 residues. The ends were cut back, 3 bases at V and 3 bases at J, with 13 bases in the middle.

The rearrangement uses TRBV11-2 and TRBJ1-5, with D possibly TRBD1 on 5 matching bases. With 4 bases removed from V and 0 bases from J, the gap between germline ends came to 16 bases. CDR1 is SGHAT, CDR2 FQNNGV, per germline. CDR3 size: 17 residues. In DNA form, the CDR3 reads TGTGCCAGCAGCTCTACCGGACAAATACATAGCAATCAGCCCCAGCATTTT. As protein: CASSSTGQIHSNQPQHF.

The CDR3 reads CASSSARVSETQYF. In DNA form, the CDR3 reads TGTGCCAGCAGTTCGGCTAGGGTGTCAGAGACCCAGTACTTC. The V and J genes are TRBV6-5 and TRBJ2-5; D is undetermined. This CDR3 contains 14 residues. Germline V CDR1 and CDR2: MNHEY, SVGAGI. The V gene lost 4 bases and the J gene lost 4 bases, with 13 bases spanning the gap.

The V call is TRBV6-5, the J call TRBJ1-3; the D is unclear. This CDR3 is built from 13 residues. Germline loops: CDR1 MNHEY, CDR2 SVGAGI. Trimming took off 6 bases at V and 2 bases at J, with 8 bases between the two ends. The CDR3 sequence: CASRPTTGNTIYF. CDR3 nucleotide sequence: TGTGCCAGCAGACCAACAACTGGAAACACCATATATTTT.

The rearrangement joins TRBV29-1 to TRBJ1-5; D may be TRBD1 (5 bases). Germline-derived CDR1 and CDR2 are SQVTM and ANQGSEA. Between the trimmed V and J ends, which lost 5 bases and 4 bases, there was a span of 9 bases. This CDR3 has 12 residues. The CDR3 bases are TGCAGCGTTCTGTGGGGGAATCAGCCCCAGCATTTT. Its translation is CSVLWGNQPQHF.

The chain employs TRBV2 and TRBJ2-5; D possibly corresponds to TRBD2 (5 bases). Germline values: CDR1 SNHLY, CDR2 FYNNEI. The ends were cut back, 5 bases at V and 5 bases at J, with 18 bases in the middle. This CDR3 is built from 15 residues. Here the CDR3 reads CASSSPGIVGETQYF. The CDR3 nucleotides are TGTGCCAGCAGTTCCCCGGGGATTGTAGGGGAGACCCAGTACTTC.

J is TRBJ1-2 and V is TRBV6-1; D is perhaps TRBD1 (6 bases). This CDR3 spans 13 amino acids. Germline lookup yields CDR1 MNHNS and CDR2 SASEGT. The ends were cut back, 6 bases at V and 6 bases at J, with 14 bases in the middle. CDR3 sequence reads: CASSLSRGDGYTF. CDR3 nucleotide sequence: TGTGCCAGCAGCCTAAGTAGGGGGGATGGCTACACCTTC.

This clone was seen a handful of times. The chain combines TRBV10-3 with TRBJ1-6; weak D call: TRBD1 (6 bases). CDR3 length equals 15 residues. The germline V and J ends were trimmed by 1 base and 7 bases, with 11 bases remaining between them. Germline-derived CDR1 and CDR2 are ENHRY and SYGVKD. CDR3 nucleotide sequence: TGTGCCATCAGTGAGTTAAGTCAGGGGAATTCACCCCTCCACTTT. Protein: CAISELSQGNSPLHF.

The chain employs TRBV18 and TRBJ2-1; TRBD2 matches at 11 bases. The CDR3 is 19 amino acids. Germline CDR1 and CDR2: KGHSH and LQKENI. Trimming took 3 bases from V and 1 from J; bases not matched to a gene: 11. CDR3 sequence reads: CASSPLPGLAGNSYNEQFF. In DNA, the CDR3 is TGTGCCAGCTCACCTCTACCTGGACTAGCGGGTAATTCCTACAATGAGCAGTTCTTC.

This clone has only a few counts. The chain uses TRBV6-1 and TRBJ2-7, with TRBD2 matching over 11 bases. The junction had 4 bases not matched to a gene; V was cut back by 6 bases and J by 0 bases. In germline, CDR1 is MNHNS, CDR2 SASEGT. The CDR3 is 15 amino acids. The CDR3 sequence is CASSPGTSGSYEQYF. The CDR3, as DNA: TGTGCCAGCAGCCCCGGGACTAGCGGCTCCTACGAGCAGTACTTC.

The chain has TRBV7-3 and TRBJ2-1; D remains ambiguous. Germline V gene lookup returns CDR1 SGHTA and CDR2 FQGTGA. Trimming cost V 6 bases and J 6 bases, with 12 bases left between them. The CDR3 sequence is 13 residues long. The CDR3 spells CASRSTRGNEQFF. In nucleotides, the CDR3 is TGTGCCAGCAGATCGACCCGCGGCAATGAGCAGTTCTTC.

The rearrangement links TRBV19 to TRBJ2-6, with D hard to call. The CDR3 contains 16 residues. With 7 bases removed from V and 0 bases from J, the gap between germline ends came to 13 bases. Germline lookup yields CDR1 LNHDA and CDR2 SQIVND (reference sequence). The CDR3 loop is CASTPPGFSGANVLTF. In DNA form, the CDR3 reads TGTGCCAGTACCCCCCCCGGGTTCTCTGGGGCCAACGTCCTGACTTTC.